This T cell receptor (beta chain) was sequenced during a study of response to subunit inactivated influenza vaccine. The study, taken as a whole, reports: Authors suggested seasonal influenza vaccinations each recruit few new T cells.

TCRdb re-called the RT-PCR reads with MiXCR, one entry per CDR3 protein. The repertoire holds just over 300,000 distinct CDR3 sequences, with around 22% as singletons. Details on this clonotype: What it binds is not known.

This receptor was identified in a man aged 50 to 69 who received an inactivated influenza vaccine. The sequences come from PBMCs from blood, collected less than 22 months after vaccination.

CDR3 protein: CASSPRGRPKNEKLFF. The DNA for the CDR3 is TGTGCCAGCAGTCCCCGAGGACGCCCAAAAAATGAAAAACTGTTTTTT. V and J are TRBV28 and TRBJ1-4; D is ambiguous. The germline V gene encodes CDR1 MDHEN and CDR2 SYDVKM. The length of the CDR3 is 16 residues. The V end lost 5 bases, the J end lost 5 bases, and 18 bases lay between the germline ends. The full variable domain, its missing parts supplied by reference TRBV28 and TRBJ1-4, is DVKVTQSSRYLVKRTGEKVFLECVQDMDHENMFWYRQDPGLGLRLIYFSYDVKMKEKGDIPEGYSVSREKKERFSLILESASTNQTSMYLCASSPRGRPKNEKLFFGSGTQLSVL.